This T cell receptor beta chain was recovered during a study of response to subunit inactivated influenza vaccine. General study findings and limits: The authors offered the suggestion that each seasonal influenza vaccination recruits few new T cells.

About this clonotype itself: The antigen is undetermined.

Germline V gene sequence: CDR1 KGHDR, CDR2 SFDVKD. V lost 3 bases and J lost 3; bases outside the gene matches: 6. The CDR3 sequence is 15 residues long. TCRdb recomputed calls from the RT-PCR reads with MiXCR, one row per CDR3 protein. Counted here are approximately 700,000 distinct CDR3 sequences, 15% to 18% occurring once; the ten biggest clones make up about 9.9%. The source was PBMCs from blood, collected 11 to 12 days after vaccination. This receptor was taken from a man aged 50-60 years who received an inactivated influenza vaccine. The V call is TRBV24-1, the J call TRBJ2-5; 7 bases line up with TRBD2. CDR3 coding DNA: TGTGCCACCAGTGATCGAGCTAGCGGAAAAGAGACCCAGTACTTC. It translates to CATSDRASGKETQYF.